Many counts were recorded for the clone carrying this T cell receptor (beta chain). This record comes from a study of CD8+CD57+ T cells in acquired aplastic anemia. The CDR3 consists of 15 residues. From germline, CDR1 is MNHEY and CDR2 SVGEGT. V shed 7 bases, J shed 5 bases, and the junction held 7 bases outside the gene matches. The TCR beta profiling, which covered VDJ combination and CDR3 sequence, was carried out using genomic DNA as the template. From the reads, TCRdb called clonotypes with MiXCR, one entry per CDR3 protein. The data contain approximately 200,000 distinct CDR3 sequences, approximately 49% of them singletons.

Material for sequencing was sorted CD4+, CD8+, or CD8+CD57+ T cells (not recorded which) from PBMCs. This TCR was sampled from a human donor in good health, serving as a control. This chain joins TRBV6-2 or TRBV6-3 and TRBJ1-6; 8 nucleotides line up with TRBD1. CDR3 region: CASKWTGLNNSPLHF. The CDR3 region has the DNA TGTGCCAGCAAGTGGACAGGGTTAAATAATTCACCCCTCCACTTT.